Listed here are 25 T cell receptor beta chains from one sample, sequenced in a study of monozygotic twins with cystic fibrosis. Sequenced by immunoSEQ multiplex PCR; TCRdb stores in-frame clones only, minus some. Of tens of thousands of clones in the sample, 95% to 98% are singletons; the top ten hold around 0.15%. Sequencing was performed on blood. The receptors here all came from a girl aged 2 to 10 with cystic fibrosis.

The chain has TRBV6-5 and TRBJ2-1, with 7 bases aligning to TRBD2. The length of the CDR3 is 15 residues. The trim removed 7 bases at V and 2 bases at J, leaving 8 bases unmatched. The germline V gene encodes CDR1 MNHEY and CDR2 SVGAGI. CDR3 residues: CASNMLAATYNEQFF. CDR3 DNA sequence: TGTGCCAGCAATATGCTAGCGGCCACCTACAATGAGCAGTTCTTC.

V is TRBV28 and J is TRBJ1-3, with 11 bases that match TRBD1. Germline CDR1 and CDR2: MDHEN and SYDVKM. There are 16 residues in the CDR3. The junction had 16 bases not matched to a gene; V was cut back by 10 bases and J by 8 bases. CDR3 bases: TGTGCCACCCATCCTCTTGGACAGGGGGCGTCGGACACCATATATTTT. This translates into CATHPLGQGASDTIYF.

The chain combines TRBV30 with TRBJ1-1, with 8 bases aligning to TRBD1. CDR3 length equals 13 residues. Trimming at V came to 6 bases and at J to 10 bases, leaving 13 bases not matched to a gene. Germline CDR1 GTSNPN, CDR2 SVGIG (reference sequence). CDR3 sequence reads: CACFSGGLNGAFF. The CDR3 nucleotides read TGTGCCTGTTTTTCAGGGGGCTTGAACGGAGCTTTCTTT.

This clone was detected only once. The chain links TRBV27 to TRBJ2-1; TRBD1 aligns across 8 bases. After removal of 4 bases from V and 6 bases from J, the junction contained 5 bases not matched to a gene. Germline loops: CDR1 MNHEY, CDR2 SMNVEV (reference sequence). The CDR3 has 14 amino acids. CDR3 sequence reads: CASSWTGPINEQFF. The CDR3 nucleotides read TGTGCCAGCAGTTGGACAGGGCCGATCAATGAGCAGTTCTTC.

The genes are TRBV5-5 and TRBJ1-1, with 7 positions matching TRBD1. Per the germline V gene, CDR1 is SGHKS and CDR2 is YYEKEE (reference sequence). With 4 bases clipped from V and 10 bases from J, the junction kept 7 bases outside the gene matches. The CDR3 covers 12 residues. The CDR3 region is CASSLGTATAFF. In nucleotides, the CDR3 is TGTGCCAGCAGCCTAGGGACAGCTACAGCTTTCTTT.

The rearrangement joins TRBV7-2 to TRBJ1-2; D is perhaps TRBD1 (5 bases). Germline V lookup: CDR1 SGHTA, CDR2 FQGNSA. This CDR3 contains 16 residues. V dropped 1 base and J dropped 3 bases, with 15 bases sitting between them. CDR3 nucleotide sequence: TGTGCCAGCAGCTTAGTGGGGGGAGGAGGCTACTATGGCTACACCTTC. Encoded protein: CASSLVGGGGYYGYTF. Complete variable domain (other parts from reference TRBV7-2 and TRBJ1-2): GAGVSQSPSNKVTEKGKDVELRCDPISGHTALYWYRQSLGQGLEFLIYFQGNSAPDKSGLPSDRFSAERTGGSVSTLTIQRTQQEDSAVYLCASSLVGGGGYYGYTFGSGTRLTVV.

The rearrangement links TRBV18 to TRBJ2-7; TRBD2 is a possible D gene (6 bases). The CDR3 covers 14 residues. V lost 3 bases to trimming and J lost 3 bases, with 12 bases between them. Germline V gene sequence: CDR1 KGHSH, CDR2 LQKENI. Here the CDR3 reads CASSPGDWNYEQYF. CDR3 sequence (DNA): TGTGCCAGCTCACCGGGGGACTGGAACTACGAGCAGTACTTC.

V gene TRBV15 combines with J gene TRBJ2-5, with 9 bases identical to TRBD2. This CDR3 is built from 18 residues. V lost 0 bases and J lost 2; bases outside the gene matches: 10. The germline CDR1 and CDR2 sequences are LNHNV and YYDKDF (reference sequence). The CDR3 reads CATSRDLSGRLLQETQYF. CDR3 DNA: TGTGCCACCAGCAGAGATCTGAGCGGGAGGCTCCTTCAAGAGACCCAGTACTTC.

This chain connects TRBV11-2 to TRBJ2-3; D gene unclear. The V and J ends lost 2 bases and 2 bases respectively, with 17 bases between them. Germline V lookup: CDR1 SGHAT, CDR2 FQNNGV. The CDR3 totals 17 residues. This chain's CDR3 is CASSLMLGPQPTDTQYF. CDR3 bases: TGTGCCAGCAGCTTAATGTTGGGTCCCCAGCCCACAGATACGCAGTATTTT.

The chain links TRBV5-4 to TRBJ2-5; no firm D call. Between the trimmed V and J ends, which lost 4 bases and 5 bases, there was a span of 12 bases. Per germline, CDR1 SGHNT and CDR2 YYREEE (reference sequence). The CDR3 covers 13 residues. The CDR3 reads CASSPIPDETQYF. The CDR3 nucleotides read TGTGCCAGCAGCCCCATCCCCGATGAGACCCAGTACTTC.

The genes are TRBV7-2 and TRBJ2-6, with a possible D match to TRBD1 (6 bases). This CDR3 comprises 17 residues. Germline assignment: CDR1 SGHTA and CDR2 FQGNSA. Trimming stripped 7 bases from V and 1 base from J, with 17 bases between. The CDR3 DNA reads TGTGCCAGCACCCCCCTCTGGGGGCCTTCTGGGGCCAACGTCCTGACTTTC. Translated, it gives CASTPLWGPSGANVLTF.

Here the CDR3 DNA reads TGTGCCAGTAGTCTCCCAGGGGGGAATGAGCAGTTCTTC. Encoded protein: CASSLPGGNEQFF. This sequence joins TRBV19 and TRBJ2-1; D possibly corresponds to TRBD1 (7 bases). The ends were cut back, 5 bases at V and 7 bases at J, with 12 bases in the middle. The CDR3 spans 13 residues. Germline V gives CDR1 LNHDA, CDR2 SQIVND (reference sequence).

This clone occurred once. This sequence joins TRBV5-1 and TRBJ2-4; a possible D gene is TRBD1 (6 bases). Germline V gene lookup returns CDR1 SGHRS and CDR2 YFSETQ. The V gene lost 4 bases and the J gene lost 2 bases, with 13 bases spanning the gap. The CDR3 is made up of 15 amino acids. CDR3 nucleotide sequence: TGCGCCAGCAGCGCCCCGGACAGCTCCAAAAACATTCAGTACTTC. Amino acids: CASSAPDSSKNIQYF. Full variable domain (remainder filled in from reference TRBV5-1 and TRBJ2-4): KAGVTQTPRYLIKTRGQQVTLSCSPISGHRSVSWYQQTPGQGLQFLFEYFSETQRNKGNFPGRFSGRQFSNSRSEMNVSTLELGDSALYLCASSAPDSSKNIQYFGAGTRLSVL.

The gene calls are TRBV7-9 and TRBJ2-5, with TRBD2 matching over 7 bases. J was trimmed by 5 bases and V by 5 bases; bases with no gene match: 17. This CDR3 comprises 17 residues. Germline V lookup: CDR1 SEHNR, CDR2 FQNEAQ (reference sequence). CDR3 sequence (DNA): TGTGCCAGCAGCCCTCGTGGAGCGGGGCGGGAAGGGGAGACCCAGTACTTC. This gives the protein CASSPRGAGREGETQYF.

The chain carries TRBV6-4 and TRBJ2-1; possible D gene TRBD2, 6 bases. Trimming removed 2 bases from V and 2 bases from J, with 13 bases in between. Germline lookup yields CDR1 MRHNA and CDR2 SNTAGT. CDR3 length: 16 residues. CDR3 coding DNA: TGTGCCAGCAGTGACGAATGGGACTGGACCTACAATGAGCAGTTCTTC. As protein: CASSDEWDWTYNEQFF.

The chain combines TRBV19 with TRBJ1-2; 7 positions agree with TRBD1. CDR1 and CDR2 from the germline V gene are LNHDA and SQIVND (reference sequence). The CDR3 has 12 amino acids. Trimming cost V 5 bases and J 6 bases; bases outside gene matches: 3. The CDR3 sequence is CASSFGTDGYTF. The CDR3 DNA follows: TGTGCCAGTAGTTTTGGGACAGATGGCTACACCTTC.

The rearrangement joins TRBV7-8 to TRBJ2-1; D gene unclear. V was trimmed by 4 bases and J by 4 bases, leaving 11 bases between them. The length of the CDR3 is 14 residues. In germline, CDR1 is SGHVS, CDR2 FQNEAQ. Here the CDR3 reads CASSYEAAYNEQFF. CDR3 DNA: TGTGCCAGCAGCTACGAGGCGGCGTACAATGAGCAGTTCTTC.

This clone was seen just once. The chain combines TRBV21-1 with TRBJ1-4; the D call of TRBD1 is as the table states it, not checked on the DNA. TRBV21-1 is flagged as a pseudogene. CDR3 length: 12 residues. CDR3 protein: CAATDRPGKLFF. CDR3 in DNA: TGTGCCGCGACCGACAGGCCGGGGAAACTGTTTTTT.

The chain employs TRBV19 and TRBJ2-5, with D tentatively TRBD1 or TRBD2 (5 bases each). V gave up 3 bases and J gave up 7 bases, with 18 bases separating them. Germline V CDR1 and CDR2: LNHDA, SQIVND (reference sequence). The CDR3 loop spans 15 amino acids. CDR3 in DNA: TGTGCCAGTAGTATTGGCCTGGACACCGCGGGGACCCAGTACTTC. Translating it yields CASSIGLDTAGTQYF.

This chain links TRBV2 with TRBJ2-1, with 7 bases that match TRBD1. Germline V gives CDR1 SNHLY, CDR2 FYNNEI. J was trimmed by 10 bases and V by 8 bases; bases with no gene match: 8. The CDR3 is 12 residues long. CDR3 protein: CASYEGGREQFF. The CDR3 bases are TGTGCCAGCTACGAAGGGGGCAGGGAGCAGTTCTTC.

The chain employs TRBV6-5 and TRBJ1-5; 9 bases agree with TRBD1. The junction had 10 bases not matched to a gene; V was cut back by 6 bases and J by 7 bases. In germline, CDR1 is MNHEY, CDR2 SVGAGI. The CDR3 sequence is 15 residues long. The CDR3 DNA sequence: TGTGCCAGCAGCGCCTATGGGACAGGGAAACAGCCCCAGCATTTT. Residues: CASSAYGTGKQPQHF.

The chain joins TRBV21-1 to TRBJ2-3; TRBD2 reflects the table's D call only, with no check against the DNA. TRBV21-1 has pseudogene status. CDR3 size: 20 residues. In DNA form, the CDR3 reads TGTGCCAGCAGCGAACCGGGACTAGCGGGAGATAAGTCACACACAGATACGCAGTATTTT. This codes for CASSEPGLAGDKSHTDTQYF.

This clone was seen once. The chain has TRBV6-6 and TRBJ2-3; D possibly matches TRBD1 or TRBD2 (5 bases each). Germline values: CDR1 MNHNY, CDR2 SVGAGI (reference sequence). The CDR3 loop spans 15 amino acids. V was clipped by 4 bases and J by 0 bases, with 11 bases between them. As DNA, the CDR3 is TGTGCCAGCAGTTCCAGGGACCCTAGCACAGATACGCAGTATTTT. Its protein product is CASSSRDPSTDTQYF.

V is TRBV19 and J is TRBJ1-2; TRBD1 matches 7 bases. This CDR3 region has 15 residues. Per the germline V gene, CDR1 is LNHDA and CDR2 is SQIVND (reference sequence). Trimming removed 10 bases from V and 4 bases from J; junction bases left unmatched: 15. The CDR3 DNA follows: TGTGCCACCTCAGGACAGGACGTCCCGAGCTATGGCTACACCTTC. Its translation: CATSGQDVPSYGYTF. Looking up the rest from reference TRBV19 and TRBJ1-2 gives the full variable domain: DGGITQSPKYLFRKEGQNVTLSCEQNLNHDAMYWYRQDPGQGLRLIYYSQIVNDFQKGDIAEGYSVSREKKESFPLTVTSAQKNPTAFYLCATSGQDVPSYGYTFGSGTRLTVV.

On this clone itself: Sequence at one end of the junction differs from germline and may be a read error. The genes are TRBV4-2 and TRBJ1-1; maybe TRBD1 (5 bases). Germline assignment: CDR1 LGHNA and CDR2 YNFKEQ. The CDR3 totals 12 residues. CDR3 loop: CASSRAGTEAFF. The CDR3 DNA is TGTGCCAGCAGCCGAGCCGGGACTGAGGCTTTCTTT.